This TCR beta chain was sequenced in a study of OX40 agonist ivuxolimab in advanced cancers. The overall study: An anti-OX40 (CD134) antibody with agonistic activity, ivuxolimab, was administered to patients. Of the participants, under 50% had some prior anti-PD-1, anti-PD-L1 or anti-CTLA-4 therapy, which was allowed. Broader study findings: CD4+ T cells averaged fewer expanded clones than CD8+ T cells.

For this clone: Its specificity is unknown.

Profiling relied on immunoSEQ multiplex PCR, and the TCRdb table lists in-frame clones only, not all of them. The data show about 28,000 clones, with more than 75% seen just once and about 16% held by the top ten. No patient had autoimmune disease or received systemic immunosuppression. V shed 6 bases and J shed 3 bases, with 11 bases lying between them. This CDR3 contains 13 residues. Looked up from germline, CDR1 is MDHEN and CDR2 is SYDVKM. V usage is TRBV28 and J usage is TRBJ1-1, with D possibly TRBD1 on 5 matching bases. The material sequenced was CD4+ or CD8+ T cells sorted from blood, taken in a trial of the OX40 agonist ivuxolimab. This clonotype was obtained from an adult with an advanced solid tumor such as melanoma, head and neck, liver or kidney cancer. The CDR3 coding sequence is TGTGCCAGCAGGAATCAGGGAGACACTGAAGCTTTCTTT. It specifies CASRNQGDTEAFF.